A single sample is the source of the 11 T cell receptor beta chains below, sequenced in a study of blood T cell repertoires in COVID-19. The table came from immunoSEQ multiplex PCR; TCRdb's copy has only in-frame clones and leaves some out. The repertoire holds roughly 160,000 clones, with more than 65% as singletons. The sample comprised PBMCs or T cells enriched from blood (not recorded which). The origin of the receptors is a woman aged 40 to 49 with acute COVID-19.

This sequence joins TRBV29-1 and TRBJ2-1, with 8 positions matching TRBD1. V trimming: 7 bases; J trimming: 2 bases; junction bases outside the gene matches: 7. The CDR3 runs 14 residues. Per the germline V gene, CDR1 is SQVTM and CDR2 is ANQGSEA. The CDR3 sequence is CSAYRGAAYNEQFF. In DNA form, the CDR3 reads TGCAGCGCATACAGGGGGGCGGCCTACAATGAGCAGTTCTTC.

This clone was seen just once. This sample also contains other DNA sequences that code for the same CDR3. This chain links TRBV5-1 with TRBJ1-2; D ambiguous. Germline lookup yields CDR1 SGHRS and CDR2 YFSETQ. The CDR3 consists of 13 residues. V was clipped by 0 bases and J by 5 bases, with 8 bases between them. CDR3 amino acids: CASSLAGDYGYTF. In DNA, the CDR3 is TGCGCCAGCAGCTTGGCCGGGGATTATGGCTACACCTTC. Looking up the rest from reference TRBV5-1 and TRBJ1-2 gives the full variable domain: KAGVTQTPRYLIKTRGQQVTLSCSPISGHRSVSWYQQTPGQGLQFLFEYFSETQRNKGNFPGRFSGRQFSNSRSEMNVSTLELGDSALYLCASSLAGDYGYTFGSGTRLTVV.

This clone was seen a handful of times. The J gene is TRBJ2-7, the V gene TRBV27; TRBD1 aligns across 10 bases. This CDR3 is built from 16 residues. Germline V gene sequence: CDR1 MNHEY, CDR2 SMNVEV (reference sequence). Trimming cost V 6 bases and J 3 bases; bases outside gene matches: 11. CDR3: CASSPDPGQGNYEQYF. The CDR3 nucleotides read TGTGCCAGCAGCCCCGATCCGGGACAGGGGAACTACGAGCAGTACTTC.

This clone came up a few times. The rearrangement joins TRBV4-2 to TRBJ2-3, with D perhaps matching TRBD2 (6 bases). Deletions cut 1 base from V and 6 bases from J, with 8 bases between. The germline V gene encodes CDR1 LGHNA and CDR2 YNFKEQ. The length of the CDR3 is 13 residues. CDR3 residues: CASSQAGTDTQYF. In nucleotides, the CDR3 is TGTGCCAGCAGCCAAGCCGGGACTGATACGCAGTATTTT.

This chain links TRBV7-6 with TRBJ2-7; 11 nucleotides line up with TRBD2. The CDR3 loop spans 15 amino acids. Per the germline V gene, CDR1 is SGHVS and CDR2 is FNYEAQ. Germline trimming cut 5 bases from V and 2 bases from J; bases unmatched to any gene: 5. The CDR3 is CASSPGLAGPYEQYF. In nucleotides, the CDR3 is TGTGCCAGCAGCCCAGGACTAGCGGGCCCCTACGAGCAGTACTTC.

V and J are TRBV6-4 and TRBJ2-2; 11 nucleotides agree with TRBD1. This CDR3 is built from 15 residues. Trimming cost V 3 bases and J 4 bases; bases outside gene matches: 1. In germline, CDR1 is MRHNA, CDR2 SNTAGT. In DNA form, the CDR3 reads TGTGCCAGCAGTGAAGGGACAGGGGGCACCGGGGAGCTGTTTTTT. This encodes CASSEGTGGTGELFF.

The chain employs TRBV5-6 and TRBJ1-1; no definite D call. CDR1 and CDR2 (germline): SGHDT, YYEEEE. The length of the CDR3 is 14 residues. With 8 bases removed from V and 5 bases from J, the gap between germline ends came to 19 bases. The CDR3 sequence: CASERMGSGTEAFF. The DNA for the CDR3 is TGTGCCAGTGAACGTATGGGGTCGGGAACTGAAGCTTTCTTT. The full variable domain, completed using reference TRBV5-6 and TRBJ1-1, is DAGVTQSPTHLIKTRGQQVTLRCSPKSGHDTVSWYQQALGQGPQFIFQYYEEEERQRGNFPDRFSGHQFPNYSSELNVNALLLGDSALYLCASERMGSGTEAFFGQGTRLTVV.

The V and J genes are TRBV3-1 (or the pseudogene TRBV3-2) and TRBJ2-2, with 10 positions matching TRBD2. Germline assignment: CDR1 LGHDT and CDR2 YNNKEL (reference sequence). This CDR3 comprises 16 residues. V shed 4 bases, J shed 4 bases, and the junction held 6 bases outside the gene matches. The DNA of the CDR3 is TGTGCCAGCAGCCTAAGGACTAGCGGAGGCACCGGGGAGCTGTTTTTT. It is translated as CASSLRTSGGTGELFF.

The V call is TRBV5-6, the J call TRBJ2-3; D gene ambiguous. Trimming cost V 3 bases and J 2 bases, with 10 bases left between them. CDR3 size: 14 residues. The germline gives CDR1 SGHDT, CDR2 YYEEEE. The chain's CDR3 is CASSSPPYTDTQYF. The CDR3 DNA reads as TGTGCCAGCAGCTCCCCCCCCTACACAGATACGCAGTATTTT.

The chain links TRBV2 to TRBJ2-3; D is unclear. The CDR3 sequence is 12 residues long. Deletions cut 7 bases from V and 4 bases from J, with 9 bases between. Germline CDR1 is SNHLY and CDR2 is FYNNEI. CDR3 residues: CASKRQSDTQYF. The DNA of the CDR3 is TGTGCCAGCAAGAGGCAGTCAGATACGCAGTATTTT.

This clone was counted only a few times. The chain combines TRBV12-5 with TRBJ1-1; D is unclear. The ends were cut back, 0 bases at V and 10 bases at J, with 15 bases in the middle. In germline, CDR1 is LGHNT, CDR2 FRNRAP. This CDR3 region has 14 residues. This CDR3 reads CASGLVIPTFRAFF. As DNA, the CDR3 is TGTGCTAGTGGTTTGGTAATCCCGACATTCCGAGCTTTCTTT.